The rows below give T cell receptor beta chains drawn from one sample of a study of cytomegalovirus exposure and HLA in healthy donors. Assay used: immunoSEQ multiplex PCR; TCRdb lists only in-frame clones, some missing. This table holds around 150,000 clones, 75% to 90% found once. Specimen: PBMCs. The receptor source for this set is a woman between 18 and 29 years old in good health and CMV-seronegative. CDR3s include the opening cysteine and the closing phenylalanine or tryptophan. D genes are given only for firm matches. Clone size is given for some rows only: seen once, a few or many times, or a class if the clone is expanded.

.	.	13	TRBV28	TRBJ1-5	CASRQGLNQPQHF	TGTGCCAGCAGGCAGGGGTTAAATCAGCCCCAGCATTTT
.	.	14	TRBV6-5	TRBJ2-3	CASSYSSRTDTQYF	TGTGCCAGCAGTTACTCCTCCCGTACAGATACGCAGTATTTT
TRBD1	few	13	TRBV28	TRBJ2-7	CASSGDSPYEQYF	TGTGCCAGCAGTGGGGACAGTCCCTACGAGCAGTACTTC
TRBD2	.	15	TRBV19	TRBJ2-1	CASSRGLGIGNEQFF	TGTGCCAGTAGTAGGGGACTAGGGATTGGCAATGAGCAGTTCTTC
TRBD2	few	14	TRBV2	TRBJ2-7	CASSLPGGSYEQYF	TGTGCCAGCAGCTTACCGGGGGGGTCCTACGAGCAGTACTTC
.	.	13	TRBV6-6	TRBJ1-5	CASRTDRNQPQHF	TGTGCCAGCAGGACCGACAGGAATCAGCCCCAGCATTTT
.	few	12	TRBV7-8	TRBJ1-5	CASSLRGQPQHF	TGTGCCAGCAGCTTACGGGGTCAGCCCCAGCATTTT
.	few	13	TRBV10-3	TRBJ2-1	CAISESDWNEQFF	TGTGCCATCAGTGAGTCGGACTGGAATGAGCAGTTCTTC
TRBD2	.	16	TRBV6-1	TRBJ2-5	CASSATGTSGFETQYF	TGTGCCAGCAGTGCCACCGGGACTAGCGGGTTCGAGACCCAGTACTTC
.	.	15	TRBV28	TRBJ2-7	CASSLNFRRVYEQYF	TGTGCCAGCAGCCTCAATTTCAGGCGAGTTTACGAGCAGTACTTC
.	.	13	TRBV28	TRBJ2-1	CASSLVLYVEQFF	TGTGCCAGCAGTTTAGTATTGTATGTTGAGCAGTTCTTC
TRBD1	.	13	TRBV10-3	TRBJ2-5	CAIGTGREETQYF	TGTGCCATCGGGACAGGGAGGGAAGAGACCCAGTACTTC